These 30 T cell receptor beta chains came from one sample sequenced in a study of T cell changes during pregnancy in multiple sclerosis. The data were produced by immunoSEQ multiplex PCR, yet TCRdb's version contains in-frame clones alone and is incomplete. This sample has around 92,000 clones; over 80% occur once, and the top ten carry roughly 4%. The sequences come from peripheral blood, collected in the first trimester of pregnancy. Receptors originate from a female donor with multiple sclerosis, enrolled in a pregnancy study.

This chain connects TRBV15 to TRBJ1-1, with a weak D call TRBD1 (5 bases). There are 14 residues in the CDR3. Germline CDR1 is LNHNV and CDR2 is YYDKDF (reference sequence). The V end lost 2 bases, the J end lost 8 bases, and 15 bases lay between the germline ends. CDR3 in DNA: TGTGCCACCAGCAGATTCTCAGCGCAGGGCGAAGCTTTCTTT. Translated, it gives CATSRFSAQGEAFF.

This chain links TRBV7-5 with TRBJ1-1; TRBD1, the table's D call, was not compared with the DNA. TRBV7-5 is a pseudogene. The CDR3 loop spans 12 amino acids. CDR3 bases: TGTGCCAGAAGCTTCAGGGGAACTGAAGCTTTCTTT. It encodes CARSFRGTEAFF.

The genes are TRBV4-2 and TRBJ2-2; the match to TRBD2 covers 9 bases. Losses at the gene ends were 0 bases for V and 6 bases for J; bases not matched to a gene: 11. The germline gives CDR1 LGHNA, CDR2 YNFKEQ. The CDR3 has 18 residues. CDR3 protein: CASSQESYGTSRPGELFF. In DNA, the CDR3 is TGTGCCAGCAGCCAAGAATCCTATGGGACTAGCCGCCCCGGGGAGCTGTTTTTT.

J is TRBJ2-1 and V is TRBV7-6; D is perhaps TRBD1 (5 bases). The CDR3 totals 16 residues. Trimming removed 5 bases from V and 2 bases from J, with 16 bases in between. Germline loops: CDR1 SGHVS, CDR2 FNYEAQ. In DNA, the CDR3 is TGTGCCAGCAGCATAGACAGTTCCCCCCCCTACAATGAGCAGTTCTTC. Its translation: CASSIDSSPPYNEQFF.

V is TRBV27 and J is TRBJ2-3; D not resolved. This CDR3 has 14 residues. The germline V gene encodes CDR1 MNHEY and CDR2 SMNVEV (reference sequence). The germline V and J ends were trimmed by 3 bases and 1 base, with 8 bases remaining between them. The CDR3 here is CASSLSDGTDTQYF. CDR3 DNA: TGTGCCAGCAGTTTGAGCGACGGCACAGATACGCAGTATTTT.

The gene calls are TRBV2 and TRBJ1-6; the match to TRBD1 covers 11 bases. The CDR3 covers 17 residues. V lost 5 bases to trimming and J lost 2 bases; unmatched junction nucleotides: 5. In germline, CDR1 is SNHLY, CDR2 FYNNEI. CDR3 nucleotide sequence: TGTGCCAGCAGTAGCCGGGACAGGGGGGCCTATAATTCACCCCTCCACTTT. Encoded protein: CASSSRDRGAYNSPLHF.

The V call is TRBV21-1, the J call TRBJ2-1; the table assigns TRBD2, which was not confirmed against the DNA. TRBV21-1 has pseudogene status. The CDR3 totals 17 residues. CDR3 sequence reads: CASSTRRLAGAYNEQFF. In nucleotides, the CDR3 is TGTGCCAGCAGCACACGTCGGTTAGCGGGGGCTTACAATGAGCAGTTCTTC.

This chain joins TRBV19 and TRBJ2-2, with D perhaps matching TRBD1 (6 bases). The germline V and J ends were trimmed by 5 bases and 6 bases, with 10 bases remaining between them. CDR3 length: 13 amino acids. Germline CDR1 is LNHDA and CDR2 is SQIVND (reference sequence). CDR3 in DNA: TGTGCCAGTAGTCCATACAGGGCCGGGGAGCTGTTTTTT. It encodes CASSPYRAGELFF.

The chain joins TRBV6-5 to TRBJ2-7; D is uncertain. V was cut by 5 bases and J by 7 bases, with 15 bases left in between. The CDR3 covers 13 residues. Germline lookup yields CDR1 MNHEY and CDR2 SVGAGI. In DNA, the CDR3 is TGTGCCAGCAGTGAAGCCACCACCGTGGAGCAGTACTTC. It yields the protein CASSEATTVEQYF.

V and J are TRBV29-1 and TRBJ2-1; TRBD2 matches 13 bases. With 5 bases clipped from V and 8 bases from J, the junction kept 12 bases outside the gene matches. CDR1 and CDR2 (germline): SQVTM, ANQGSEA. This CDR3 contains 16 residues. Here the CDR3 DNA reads TGCAGCGTTCCCAGACTAGCGGGGGGCGCGGTGTATGAGCAGTTCTTC. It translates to CSVPRLAGGAVYEQFF.

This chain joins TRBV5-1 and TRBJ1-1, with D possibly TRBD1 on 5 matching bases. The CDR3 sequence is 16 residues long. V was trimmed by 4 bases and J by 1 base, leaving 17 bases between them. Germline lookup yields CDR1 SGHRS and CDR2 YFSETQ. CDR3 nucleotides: TGCGCCAGCAGCACCCTTGCGGGGGGGAAGAACACTGAAGCTTTCTTT. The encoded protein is CASSTLAGGKNTEAFF.

The CDR3 region is CASSSGTGTYGYTF. In DNA, the CDR3 is TGTGCCAGCAGCTCGGGGACAGGCACCTATGGCTACACCTTC. The gene calls are TRBV7-8 and TRBJ1-2; 8 bases agree with TRBD1. The CDR3 has 14 residues. J lost 4 bases, V lost 4 bases, and 5 bases had no gene match. Germline V gene lookup returns CDR1 SGHVS and CDR2 FQNEAQ.

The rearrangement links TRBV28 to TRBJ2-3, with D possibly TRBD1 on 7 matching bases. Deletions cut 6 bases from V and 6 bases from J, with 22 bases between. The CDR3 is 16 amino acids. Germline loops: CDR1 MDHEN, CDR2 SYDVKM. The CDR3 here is CASRPRLRGEQDTQYF. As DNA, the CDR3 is TGTGCCAGCAGACCGCGACTCAGGGGGGAGCAGGATACGCAGTATTTT.

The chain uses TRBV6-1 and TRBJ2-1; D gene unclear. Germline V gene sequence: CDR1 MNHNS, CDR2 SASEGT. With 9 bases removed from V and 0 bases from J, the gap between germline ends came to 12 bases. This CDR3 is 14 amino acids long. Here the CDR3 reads CASGPRSSYNEQFF. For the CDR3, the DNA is TGTGCCAGTGGCCCGAGGAGCTCCTACAATGAGCAGTTCTTC.

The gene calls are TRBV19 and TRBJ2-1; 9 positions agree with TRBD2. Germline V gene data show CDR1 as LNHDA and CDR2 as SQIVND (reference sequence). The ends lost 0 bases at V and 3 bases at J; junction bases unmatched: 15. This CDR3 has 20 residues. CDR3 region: CASSIDLGRGGSYIYNEQFF. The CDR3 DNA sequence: TGTGCCAGTAGTATAGATCTGGGGCGGGGGGGCTCCTACATCTACAATGAGCAGTTCTTC.

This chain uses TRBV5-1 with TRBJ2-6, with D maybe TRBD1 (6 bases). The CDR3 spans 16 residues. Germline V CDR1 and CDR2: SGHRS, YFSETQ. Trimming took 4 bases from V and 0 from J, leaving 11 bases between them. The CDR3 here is CASSLDSPSGANVLTF. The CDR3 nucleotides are TGCGCCAGCAGCCTGGACAGCCCCTCTGGGGCCAACGTCCTGACTTTC.

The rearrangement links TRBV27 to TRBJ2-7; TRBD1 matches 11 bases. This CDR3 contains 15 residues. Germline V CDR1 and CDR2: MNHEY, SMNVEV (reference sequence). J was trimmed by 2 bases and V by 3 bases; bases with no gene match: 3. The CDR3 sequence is CASSFSGQGAYEQYF. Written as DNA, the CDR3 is TGTGCCAGCAGTTTCTCGGGACAGGGGGCCTACGAGCAGTACTTC.

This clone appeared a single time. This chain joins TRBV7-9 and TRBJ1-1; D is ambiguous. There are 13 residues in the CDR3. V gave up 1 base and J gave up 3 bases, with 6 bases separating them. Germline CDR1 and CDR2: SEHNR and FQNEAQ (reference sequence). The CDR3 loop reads CASSLDRYTEAFF. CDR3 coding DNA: TGTGCCAGCAGCTTAGACAGATACACTGAAGCTTTCTTT.

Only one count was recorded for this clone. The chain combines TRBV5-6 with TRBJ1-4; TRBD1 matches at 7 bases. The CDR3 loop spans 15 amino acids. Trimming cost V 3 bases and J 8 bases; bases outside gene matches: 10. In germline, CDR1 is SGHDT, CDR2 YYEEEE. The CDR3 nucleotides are TGTGCCAGCAGCTGGCTGACAGGGAGGAACGAAAAACTGTTTTTT. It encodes CASSWLTGRNEKLFF.

CDR3 coding DNA: TGTGCCAGCAGGGCGACAGGGGGCAGTGGACAGCCCCAGCATTTT. Residues: CASRATGGSGQPQHF. V and J are TRBV2 and TRBJ1-5, with TRBD1 identical over 10 bases. Germline CDR1 and CDR2: SNHLY and FYNNEI. The CDR3 has 15 residues. Trimming took 6 bases from V and 7 from J; bases not matched to a gene: 9.

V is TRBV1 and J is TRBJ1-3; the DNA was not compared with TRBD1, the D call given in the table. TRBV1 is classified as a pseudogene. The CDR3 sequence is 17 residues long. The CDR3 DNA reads TGCACCAGCAGCCAAGATGGGACAGCTCGCTCTGGAAACACCATATATTTT. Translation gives CTSSQDGTARSGNTIYF.

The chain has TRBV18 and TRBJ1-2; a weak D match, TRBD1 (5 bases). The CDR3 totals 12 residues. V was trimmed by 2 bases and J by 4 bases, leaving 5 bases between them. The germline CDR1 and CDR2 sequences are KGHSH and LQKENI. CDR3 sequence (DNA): TGTGCCAGCTCACCAGACAGCTATGGCTACACCTTC. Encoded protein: CASSPDSYGYTF.

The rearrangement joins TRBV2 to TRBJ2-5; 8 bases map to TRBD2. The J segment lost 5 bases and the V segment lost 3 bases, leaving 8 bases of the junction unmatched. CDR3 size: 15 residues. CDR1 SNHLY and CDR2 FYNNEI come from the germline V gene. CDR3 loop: CASSEGSGGAETQYF. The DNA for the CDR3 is TGTGCCAGCAGTGAGGGGAGCGGGGGAGCGGAGACCCAGTACTTC.

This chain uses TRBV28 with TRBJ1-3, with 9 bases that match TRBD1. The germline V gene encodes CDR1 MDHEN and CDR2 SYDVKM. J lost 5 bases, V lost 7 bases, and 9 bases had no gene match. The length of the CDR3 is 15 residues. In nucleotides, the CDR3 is TGTGCCAGCAACGTTCCGGGACAGGGCAGAAACACCATATATTTT. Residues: CASNVPGQGRNTIYF. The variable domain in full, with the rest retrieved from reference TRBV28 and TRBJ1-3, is DVKVTQSSRYLVKRTGEKVFLECVQDMDHENMFWYRQDPGLGLRLIYFSYDVKMKEKGDIPEGYSVSREKKERFSLILESASTNQTSMYLCASNVPGQGRNTIYFGEGSWLTVV.

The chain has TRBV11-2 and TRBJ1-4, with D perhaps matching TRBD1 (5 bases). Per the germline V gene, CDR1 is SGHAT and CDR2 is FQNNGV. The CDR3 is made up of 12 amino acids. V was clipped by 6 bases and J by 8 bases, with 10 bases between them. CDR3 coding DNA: TGTGCCAGCAGTCAGGGTTGGGAAAAACTGTTTTTT. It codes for CASSQGWEKLFF.

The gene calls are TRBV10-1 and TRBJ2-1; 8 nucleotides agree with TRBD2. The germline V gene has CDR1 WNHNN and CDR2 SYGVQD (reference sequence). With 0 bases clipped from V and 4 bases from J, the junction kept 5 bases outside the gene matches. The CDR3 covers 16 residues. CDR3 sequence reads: CASSESSGGWYNEQFF. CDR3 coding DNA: TGCGCCAGCAGTGAGTCGAGCGGGGGCTGGTACAATGAGCAGTTCTTC.

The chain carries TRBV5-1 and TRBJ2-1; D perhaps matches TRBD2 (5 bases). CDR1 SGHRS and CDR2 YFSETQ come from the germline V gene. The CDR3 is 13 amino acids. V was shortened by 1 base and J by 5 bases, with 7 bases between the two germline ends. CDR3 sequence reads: CASSLSGDNEQFF. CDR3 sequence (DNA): TGCGCCAGCAGCTTGTCCGGGGACAATGAGCAGTTCTTC.

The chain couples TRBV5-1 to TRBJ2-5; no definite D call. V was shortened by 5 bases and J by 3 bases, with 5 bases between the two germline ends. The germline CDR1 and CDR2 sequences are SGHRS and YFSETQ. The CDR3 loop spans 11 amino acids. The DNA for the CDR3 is TGCGCCAGCAGACTTGAAGAGACCCAGTACTTC. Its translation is CASRLEETQYF.

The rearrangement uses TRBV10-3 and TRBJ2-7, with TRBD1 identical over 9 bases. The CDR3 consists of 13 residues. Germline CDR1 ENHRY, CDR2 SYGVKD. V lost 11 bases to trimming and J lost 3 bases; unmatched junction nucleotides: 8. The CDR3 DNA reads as TGTGCCGTAGGACAGGGGCCGAACTACGAGCAGTACTTC. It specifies CAVGQGPNYEQYF.

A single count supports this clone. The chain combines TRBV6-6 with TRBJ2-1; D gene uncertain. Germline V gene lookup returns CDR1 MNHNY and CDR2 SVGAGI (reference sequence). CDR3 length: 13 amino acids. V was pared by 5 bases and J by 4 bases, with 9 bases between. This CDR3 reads CASSPTGYNEQFF. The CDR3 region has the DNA TGTGCCAGCAGTCCCACGGGTTACAATGAGCAGTTCTTC.